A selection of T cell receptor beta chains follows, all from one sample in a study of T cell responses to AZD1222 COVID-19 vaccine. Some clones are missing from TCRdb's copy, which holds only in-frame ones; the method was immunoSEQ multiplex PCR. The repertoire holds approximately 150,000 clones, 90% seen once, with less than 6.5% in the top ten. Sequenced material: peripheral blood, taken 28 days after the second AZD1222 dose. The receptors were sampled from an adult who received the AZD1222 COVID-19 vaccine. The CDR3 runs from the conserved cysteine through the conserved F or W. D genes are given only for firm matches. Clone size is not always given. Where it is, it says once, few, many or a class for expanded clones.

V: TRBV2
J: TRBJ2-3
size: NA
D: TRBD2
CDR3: CASAGSGGTDTQYF
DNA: TGTGCCAGTGCTGGAAGCGGGGGCACAGATACGCAGTATTTT

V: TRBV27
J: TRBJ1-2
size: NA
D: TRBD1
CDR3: CASSMGQGVYGYTF
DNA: TGTGCCAGCAGTATGGGACAGGGAGTCTATGGCTACACCTTC

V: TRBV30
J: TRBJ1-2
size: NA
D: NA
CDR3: CAWVRRGESYGYTF
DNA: TGTGCCTGGGTCCGTAGGGGTGAATCCTATGGCTACACCTTC

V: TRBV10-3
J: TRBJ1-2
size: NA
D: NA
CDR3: CAINPTVLNYGYTF
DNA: TGTGCCATCAACCCGACGGTTCTTAACTATGGCTACACCTTC

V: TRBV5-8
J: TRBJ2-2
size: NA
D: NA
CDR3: CATQTRNTGELFF
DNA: TGTGCCACCCAAACGAGGAACACCGGGGAGCTGTTTTTT

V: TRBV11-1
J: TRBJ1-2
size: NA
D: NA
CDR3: CASSPLDSYGYTF
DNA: TGTGCCAGCAGCCCACTGGACAGCTATGGCTACACCTTC

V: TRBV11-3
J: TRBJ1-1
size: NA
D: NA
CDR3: CASSLDLGAQAFF
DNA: TGTGCCAGCAGCTTAGATTTAGGGGCCCAAGCTTTCTTT

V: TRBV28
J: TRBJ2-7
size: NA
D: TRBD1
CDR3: CATMTGSYEQYF
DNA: TGTGCCACCATGACAGGGTCCTACGAGCAGTACTTC

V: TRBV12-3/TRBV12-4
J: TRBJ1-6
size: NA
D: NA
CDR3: CASSRLEKSPLHF
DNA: TGTGCCAGCAGCCGCTTGGAGAAGTCACCCCTCCACTTT

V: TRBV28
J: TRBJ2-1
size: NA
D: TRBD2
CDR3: CASSGGRGYNEQFF
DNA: TGTGCCAGCAGCGGGGGGAGGGGCTACAATGAGCAGTTCTTC

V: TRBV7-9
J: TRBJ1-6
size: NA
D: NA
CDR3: CASRETGSNSPLHF
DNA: TGTGCCAGCAGGGAAACAGGGTCTAATTCACCCCTCCACTTT

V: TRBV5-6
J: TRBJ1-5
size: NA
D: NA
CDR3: CASSQRGYSNQPQHF
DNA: TGTGCCAGCAGTCAAAGAGGTTATAGCAATCAGCCCCAGCATTTT

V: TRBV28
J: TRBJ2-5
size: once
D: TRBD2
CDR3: CASSQGLAGTIETQYF
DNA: TGTGCCAGCAGTCAGGGACTAGCGGGGACTATTGAGACCCAGTACTTC

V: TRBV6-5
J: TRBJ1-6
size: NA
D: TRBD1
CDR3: CASSPDRMNNSPLHF
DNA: TGTGCCAGCAGCCCGGACAGGATGAATAATTCACCCCTCCACTTT

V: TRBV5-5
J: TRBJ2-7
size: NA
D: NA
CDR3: CASSLRVSSYEQYF
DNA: TGTGCCAGCAGTTTGAGGGTCAGCTCCTACGAGCAGTACTTC

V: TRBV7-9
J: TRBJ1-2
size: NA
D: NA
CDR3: CASSPPGSDGYTF
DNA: TGTGCCAGCAGCCCGCCGGGGTCGGATGGCTACACCTTC

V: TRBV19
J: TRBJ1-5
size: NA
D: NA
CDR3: CASSVQDSNQPQHF
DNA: TGTGCCAGTAGCGTACAGGATAGCAATCAGCCCCAGCATTTT

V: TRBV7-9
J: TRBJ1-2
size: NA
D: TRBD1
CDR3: CASSLEMTGDGYTF
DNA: TGTGCCAGCAGCTTAGAAATGACAGGGGATGGCTACACCTTC

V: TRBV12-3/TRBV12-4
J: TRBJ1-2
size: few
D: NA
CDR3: CASCVGVGYGYTF
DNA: TGTGCCAGCTGCGTCGGGGTTGGCTATGGCTACACCTTC

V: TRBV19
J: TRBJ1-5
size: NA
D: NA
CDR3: CASSGRGGGQPQHF
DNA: TGTGCCAGTAGTGGCAGGGGAGGCGGTCAGCCCCAGCATTTT

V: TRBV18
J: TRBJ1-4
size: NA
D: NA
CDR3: CASSPTNEKLFF
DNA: TGTGCCAGCTCCCCTACTAATGAAAAACTGTTTTTT

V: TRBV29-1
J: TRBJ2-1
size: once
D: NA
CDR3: CSVVSRVPNNEQFF
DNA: TGCAGCGTTGTATCGAGGGTCCCTAACAATGAGCAGTTCTTC

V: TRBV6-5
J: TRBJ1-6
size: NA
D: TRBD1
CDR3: CASRRPDRGHSPLHF
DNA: TGTGCCAGCAGGAGGCCGGACAGGGGACATTCACCCCTCCACTTT

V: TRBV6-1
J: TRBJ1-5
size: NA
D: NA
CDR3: CASSDRDDQPQHF
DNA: TGTGCCAGCAGTGACAGGGATGATCAGCCCCAGCATTTT

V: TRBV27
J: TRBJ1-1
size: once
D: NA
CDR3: CARGLGMNTEAFF
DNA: TGTGCCAGAGGCCTAGGGATGAACACTGAAGCTTTCTTT

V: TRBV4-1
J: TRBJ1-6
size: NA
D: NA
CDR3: CASSQDPGVSYNSPLHF
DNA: TGCGCCAGCAGCCAAGATCCCGGGGTCTCCTATAATTCACCCCTCCACTTT

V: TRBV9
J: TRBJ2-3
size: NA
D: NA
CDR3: CASSSWDAGGTDTQYF
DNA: TGTGCCAGCAGCTCATGGGACGCCGGAGGGACGGATACGCAGTATTTT

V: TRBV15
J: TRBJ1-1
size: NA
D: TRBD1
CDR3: CATSRAGTGGTEAFF
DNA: TGTGCCACCAGCAGAGCAGGGACAGGTGGGACTGAAGCTTTCTTT

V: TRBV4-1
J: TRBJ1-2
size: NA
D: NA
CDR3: CASSSTANYGYTF
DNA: TGCGCCAGCAGTTCGACGGCGAACTATGGCTACACCTTC

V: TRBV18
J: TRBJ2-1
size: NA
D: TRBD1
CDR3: CASSRRDREEDEQFF
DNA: TGTGCCAGCTCCCGCCGGGACAGGGAAGAGGATGAGCAGTTCTTC

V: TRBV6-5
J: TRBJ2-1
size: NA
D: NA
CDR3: CATFQGANEQFF
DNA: TGTGCCACCTTCCAAGGGGCGAATGAGCAGTTCTTC

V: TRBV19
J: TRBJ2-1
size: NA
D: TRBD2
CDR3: CASSIREILGLAGMTYNEQFF
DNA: TGTGCCAGTAGTATACGAGAGATTCTGGGACTAGCGGGGATGACCTACAATGAGCAGTTCTTC

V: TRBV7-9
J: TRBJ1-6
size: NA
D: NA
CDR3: CASSIYNSPLHF
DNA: TGTGCCAGCAGTATCTATAATTCACCCCTCCACTTT

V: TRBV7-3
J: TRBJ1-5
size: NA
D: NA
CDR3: CASNSEGRSNQPQHF
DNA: TGTGCCAGCAACTCCGAGGGACGTAGCAATCAGCCCCAGCATTTT

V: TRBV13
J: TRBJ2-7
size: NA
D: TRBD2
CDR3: CASSPGLAGRYYEQYF
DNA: TGTGCCAGCAGCCCGGGACTAGCGGGAAGATACTACGAGCAGTACTTC

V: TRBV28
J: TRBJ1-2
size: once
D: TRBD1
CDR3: CASSVPPGQGYGYTF
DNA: TGTGCCAGCAGTGTCCCGCCGGGACAGGGCTATGGCTACACCTTC

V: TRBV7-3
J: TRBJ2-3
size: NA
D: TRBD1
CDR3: CASSQEGGDTDTQYF
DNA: TGTGCCAGCAGCCAAGAAGGGGGCGATACAGATACGCAGTATTTT

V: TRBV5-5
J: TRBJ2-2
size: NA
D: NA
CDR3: CASSFQPMNTGELFF
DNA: TGTGCCAGCAGCTTTCAACCTATGAACACCGGGGAGCTGTTTTTT

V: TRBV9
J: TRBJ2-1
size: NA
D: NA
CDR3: CASSVGNNEQFF
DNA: TGTGCCAGCAGCGTAGGCAACAATGAGCAGTTCTTC

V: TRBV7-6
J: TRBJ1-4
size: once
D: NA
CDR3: CASSLAPVSNEKLFF
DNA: TGTGCCAGCAGCTTAGCCCCCGTCTCTAATGAAAAACTGTTTTTT

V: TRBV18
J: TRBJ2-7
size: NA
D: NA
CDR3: CASSSAGSSYEQYF
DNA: TGTGCCAGCTCATCGGCAGGTAGCTCCTACGAGCAGTACTTC

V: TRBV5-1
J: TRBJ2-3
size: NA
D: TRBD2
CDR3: CASSLGLAGDADTQYF
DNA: TGCGCCAGCAGCTTGGGACTAGCGGGAGATGCGGATACGCAGTATTTT

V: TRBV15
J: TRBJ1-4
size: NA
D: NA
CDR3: CATSRDQAGANEKLFF
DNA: TGTGCCACCAGCAGAGACCAGGCTGGGGCTAATGAAAAACTGTTTTTT

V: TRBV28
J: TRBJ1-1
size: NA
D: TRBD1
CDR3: CASSFDRAAFF
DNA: TGTGCCAGCAGCTTCGACAGGGCGGCTTTCTTT

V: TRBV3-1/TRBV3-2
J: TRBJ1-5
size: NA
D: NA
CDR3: CASSQDQGSNQPQHF
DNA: TGTGCCAGCAGCCAAGACCAGGGGAGCAATCAGCCCCAGCATTTT

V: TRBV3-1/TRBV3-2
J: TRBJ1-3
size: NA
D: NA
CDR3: CASSQMGSGNTIYF
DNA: TGTGCCAGCAGCCAAATGGGGTCTGGAAACACCATATATTTT

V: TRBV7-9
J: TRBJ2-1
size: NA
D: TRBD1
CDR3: CASSLPGTGGWNEQFF
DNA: TGTGCCAGCAGCTTACCTGGGACAGGGGGCTGGAATGAGCAGTTCTTC